Detailed here is one TCR beta chain. What it binds is unknown. Template: tumor biopsy or peripheral blood genomic DNA, roughly 600-6,004 ng per sample. The sample originates from a study of T cells in tumors after PD-1 blockade. Study overall: On average, peripheral blood gave about 110,000 TCR templates and 30,000 to 40,000 unique clonotypes.

There are 12 residues in the CDR3. V lost 2 bases and J 6 bases, leaving 7 bases between the germline ends. Germline V gene sequence: CDR1 ENHRY, CDR2 SYGVKD. The data were produced by immunoSEQ multiplex PCR, yet TCRdb's version contains in-frame clones alone and is incomplete. Among 15,000 to 25,000 clones listed, 81% were seen once. Findings and limits, study-wide: Blood contained approximately 43% of the tumor's TCR clonotypes.

Material: PBMCs, obtained after anti-PD-1 therapy. This receptor was taken from a human donor with advanced basal cell or squamous cell carcinoma (not recorded which). The chain recombines TRBV10-3 with TRBJ1-2, with D unresolved. DNA for the CDR3: TGTGCCATCAGTGAGGCCCGGCATGGCTACACCTTC. Its translation is CAISEARHGYTF.